This record covers a single TCR beta chain. What it binds is unknown. V lost 0 bases, J lost 0 bases, and 2 bases lay in between. Germline loops: CDR1 SGHNT, CDR2 YENEEA. The CDR3 sequence is 13 residues long. This sample is part of a study of T cell responses to AZD1222 COVID-19 vaccine. Broader study findings: Repertoires were sampled only after the peak T cell response. Vaccination with two AZD1222 doses was followed by a rise in Spike-specific TCR breadth and depth. Donor demographics were predominantly white British with a female majority; clonal diversity may be underestimated.

Measured with immunoSEQ multiplex PCR; TCRdb has only the in-frame clones, and not every one. This sample has about 86,000 clones; around 88% occur once, and the top ten carry 10%. This chain connects TRBV11-3 to TRBJ1-1; the D is unclear. Sequencing was performed on peripheral blood, taken on day 0 of MenACWY control vaccination. The source of this sequence is an adult in good health. CDR3 protein: CASSLEMNTEAFF. The CDR3 nucleotides read TGTGCCAGCAGCTTAGAGATGAACACTGAAGCTTTCTTT.